This T cell receptor beta chain emerged from a study of cytomegalovirus exposure and HLA in healthy donors. The primer mix had 60 Vbeta and 13 Jbeta primers. Clones were sequenced by immunoSEQ multiplex PCR, and TCRdb holds only the in-frame ones, with some missing. The top ten clones hold 2.5% to 3.5% of a sample with about 160,000 clones, roughly 70% of them seen once. V lost 1 base and J lost 4; bases outside the gene matches: 3. The length of the CDR3 is 16 residues. Germline lookup yields CDR1 MGHRA and CDR2 YSYEKL. Whereas donors were nominally healthy upon sampling, unrecorded immune exposures were probable.

The rearrangement links TRBV4-1 to TRBJ2-3; 12 bases agree with TRBD2. This clonotype was sampled from a woman aged 50 to 60 in good health and CMV-seropositive. The source material was PBMCs. The CDR3 loop is CASSQGLAGGPDTQYF. The CDR3 DNA reads TGCGCCAGCAGCCAAGGTCTAGCGGGGGGGCCAGATACGCAGTATTTT.